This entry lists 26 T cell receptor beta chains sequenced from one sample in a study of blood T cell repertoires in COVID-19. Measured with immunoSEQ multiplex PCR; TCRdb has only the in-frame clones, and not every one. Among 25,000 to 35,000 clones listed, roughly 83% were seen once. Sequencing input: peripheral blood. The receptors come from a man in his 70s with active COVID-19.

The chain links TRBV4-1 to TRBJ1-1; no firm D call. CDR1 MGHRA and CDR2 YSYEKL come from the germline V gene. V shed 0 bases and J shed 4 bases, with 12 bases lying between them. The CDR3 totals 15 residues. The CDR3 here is CASSQEWQRGTEAFF. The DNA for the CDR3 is TGCGCCAGCAGCCAAGAGTGGCAGAGAGGCACTGAAGCTTTCTTT.

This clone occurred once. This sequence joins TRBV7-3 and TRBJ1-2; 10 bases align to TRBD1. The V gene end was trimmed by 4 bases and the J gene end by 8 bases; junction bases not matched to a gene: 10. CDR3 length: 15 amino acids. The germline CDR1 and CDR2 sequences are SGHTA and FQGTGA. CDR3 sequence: CASSSIPGQGRGYTF. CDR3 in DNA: TGTGCCAGCAGCTCCATTCCGGGACAGGGGAGAGGCTACACCTTC.

Here the CDR3 DNA reads TGTGCCAGTAGTATCGGGGGACAGGGAGTGATTTATGGCTACACCTTC. It yields the protein CASSIGGQGVIYGYTF. This chain links TRBV19 with TRBJ1-2, with 9 nucleotides matching TRBD1. V gave up 3 bases and J gave up 5 bases; unmatched junction bases: 10. The germline V gene has CDR1 LNHDA and CDR2 SQIVND (reference sequence). The CDR3 contains 16 residues.

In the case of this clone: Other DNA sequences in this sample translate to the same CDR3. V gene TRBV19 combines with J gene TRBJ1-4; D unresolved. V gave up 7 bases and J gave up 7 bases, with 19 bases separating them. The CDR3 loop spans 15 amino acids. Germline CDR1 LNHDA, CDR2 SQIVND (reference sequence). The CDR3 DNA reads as TGTGCCAGTACCTCGAGCCGGTTCCAACGTGAAAAACTGTTTTTT. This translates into CASTSSRFQREKLFF.

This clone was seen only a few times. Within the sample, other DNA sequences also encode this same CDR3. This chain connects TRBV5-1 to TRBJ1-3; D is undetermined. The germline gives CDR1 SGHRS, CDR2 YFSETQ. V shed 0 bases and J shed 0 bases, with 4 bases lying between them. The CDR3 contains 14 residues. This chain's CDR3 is CASSLGSSGNTIYF. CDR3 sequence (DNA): TGCGCCAGCAGCTTGGGCAGCTCTGGAAACACCATATATTTT.

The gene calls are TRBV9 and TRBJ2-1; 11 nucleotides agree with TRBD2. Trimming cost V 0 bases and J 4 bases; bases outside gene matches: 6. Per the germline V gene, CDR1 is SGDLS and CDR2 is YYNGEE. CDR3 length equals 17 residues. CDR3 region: CASSVGLAGGSYNEQFF. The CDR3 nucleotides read TGTGCCAGCAGCGTAGGGCTAGCGGGAGGTTCTTACAATGAGCAGTTCTTC.

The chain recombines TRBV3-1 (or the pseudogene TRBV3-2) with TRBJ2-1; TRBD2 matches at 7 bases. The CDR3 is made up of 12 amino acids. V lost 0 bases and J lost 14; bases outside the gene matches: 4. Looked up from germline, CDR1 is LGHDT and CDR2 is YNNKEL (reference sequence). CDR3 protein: CASSQDGGVEFF. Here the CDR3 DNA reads TGTGCCAGCAGCCAAGATGGGGGGGTTGAGTTCTTC.

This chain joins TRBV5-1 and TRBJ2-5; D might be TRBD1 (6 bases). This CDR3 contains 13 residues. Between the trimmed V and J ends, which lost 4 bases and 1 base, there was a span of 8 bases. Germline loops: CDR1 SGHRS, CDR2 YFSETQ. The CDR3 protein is CASSGDTQETQYF. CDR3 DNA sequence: TGCGCCAGCAGCGGGGACACCCAAGAGACCCAGTACTTC.

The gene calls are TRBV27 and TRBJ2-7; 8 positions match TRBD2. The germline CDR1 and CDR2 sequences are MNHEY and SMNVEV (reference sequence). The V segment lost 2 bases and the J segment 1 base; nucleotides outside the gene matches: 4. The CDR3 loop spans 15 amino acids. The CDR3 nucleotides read TGTGCCAGCAGTTTAAGCGGGAGTCGGTCCTACGAGCAGTACTTC. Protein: CASSLSGSRSYEQYF.

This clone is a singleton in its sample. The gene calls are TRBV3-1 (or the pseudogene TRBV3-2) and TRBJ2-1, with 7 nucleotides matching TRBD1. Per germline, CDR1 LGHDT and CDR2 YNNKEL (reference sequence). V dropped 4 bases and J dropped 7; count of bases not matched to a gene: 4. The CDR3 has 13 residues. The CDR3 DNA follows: TGTGCCAGCAGCCCACAGGGGAAGAATGAGCAGTTCTTC. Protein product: CASSPQGKNEQFF.

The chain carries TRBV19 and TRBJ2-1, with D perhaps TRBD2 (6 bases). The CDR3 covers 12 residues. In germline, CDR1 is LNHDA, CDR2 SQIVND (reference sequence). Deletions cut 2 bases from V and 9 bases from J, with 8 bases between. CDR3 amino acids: CASSILGSEQFF. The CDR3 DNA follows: TGTGCCAGTAGTATACTCGGGAGTGAGCAGTTCTTC.

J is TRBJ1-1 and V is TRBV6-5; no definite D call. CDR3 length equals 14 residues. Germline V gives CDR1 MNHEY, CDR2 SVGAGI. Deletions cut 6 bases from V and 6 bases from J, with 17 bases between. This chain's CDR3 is CASSRWEVGPEAFF. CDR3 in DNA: TGTGCCAGCAGCCGTTGGGAGGTTGGGCCTGAAGCTTTCTTT.

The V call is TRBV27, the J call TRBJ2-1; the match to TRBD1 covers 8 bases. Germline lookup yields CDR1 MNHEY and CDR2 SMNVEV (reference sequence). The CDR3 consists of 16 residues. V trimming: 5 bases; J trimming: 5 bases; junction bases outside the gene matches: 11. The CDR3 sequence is CASSPYMTGAHNEQFF. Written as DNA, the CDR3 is TGTGCCAGCAGTCCATACATGACAGGGGCCCACAATGAGCAGTTCTTC.

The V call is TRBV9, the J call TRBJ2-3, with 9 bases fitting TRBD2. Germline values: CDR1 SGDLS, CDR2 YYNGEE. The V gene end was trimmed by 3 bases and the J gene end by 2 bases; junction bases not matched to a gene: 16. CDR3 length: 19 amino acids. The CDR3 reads CASSAPRIAGGLNTDTQYF. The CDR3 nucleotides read TGTGCCAGCAGCGCCCCCAGGATTGCGGGGGGGCTAAACACAGATACGCAGTATTTT.

This chain's CDR3 is CASSIPYGDRAYEQYF. The CDR3 DNA follows: TGTGCCAGTAGTATCCCCTATGGAGATAGAGCCTACGAGCAGTACTTC. The rearrangement joins TRBV19 to TRBJ2-7; no clear D gene. Looked up from germline, CDR1 is LNHDA and CDR2 is SQIVND (reference sequence). The CDR3 has 16 amino acids. V lost 3 bases to trimming and J lost 2 bases, with 17 bases between them.

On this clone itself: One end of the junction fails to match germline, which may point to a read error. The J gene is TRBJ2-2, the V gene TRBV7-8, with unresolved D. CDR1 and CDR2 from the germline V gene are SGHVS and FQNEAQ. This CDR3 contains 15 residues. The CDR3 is CASSLVGGNIGELFF. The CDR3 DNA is TGTGCCAGCAGCTTAGTCGGCGGTAACATCGGGGAGCTGTTTTTT.

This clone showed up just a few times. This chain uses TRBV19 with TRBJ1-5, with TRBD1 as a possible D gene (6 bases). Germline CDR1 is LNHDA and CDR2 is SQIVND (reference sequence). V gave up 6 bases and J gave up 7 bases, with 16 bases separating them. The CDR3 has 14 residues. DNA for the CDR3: TGTGCCAGTAGCCCTGGGAGGGGGGGGCAGCCCCAGCATTTT. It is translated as CASSPGRGGQPQHF.

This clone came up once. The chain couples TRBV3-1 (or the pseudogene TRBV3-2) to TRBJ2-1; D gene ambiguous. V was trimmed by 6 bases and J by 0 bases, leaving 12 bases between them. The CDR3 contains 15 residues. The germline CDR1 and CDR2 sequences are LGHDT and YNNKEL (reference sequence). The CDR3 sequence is CASSPMVRSYNEQFF. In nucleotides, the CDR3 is TGTGCCAGCAGTCCTATGGTCCGCTCCTACAATGAGCAGTTCTTC.

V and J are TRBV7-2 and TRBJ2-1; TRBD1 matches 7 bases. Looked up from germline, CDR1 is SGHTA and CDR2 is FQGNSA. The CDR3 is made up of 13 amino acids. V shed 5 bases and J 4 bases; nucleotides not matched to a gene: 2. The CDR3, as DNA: TGTGCCAGCAGCCGACAGGGATACAATGAGCAGTTCTTC. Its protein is CASSRQGYNEQFF.

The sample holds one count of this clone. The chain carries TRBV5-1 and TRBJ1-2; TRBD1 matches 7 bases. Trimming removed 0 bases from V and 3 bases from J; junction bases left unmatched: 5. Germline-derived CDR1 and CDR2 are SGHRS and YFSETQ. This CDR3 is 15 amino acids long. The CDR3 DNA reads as TGCGCCAGCAGCTTGGCGGGCAGGGGGGACTATGGCTACACCTTC. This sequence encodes CASSLAGRGDYGYTF.

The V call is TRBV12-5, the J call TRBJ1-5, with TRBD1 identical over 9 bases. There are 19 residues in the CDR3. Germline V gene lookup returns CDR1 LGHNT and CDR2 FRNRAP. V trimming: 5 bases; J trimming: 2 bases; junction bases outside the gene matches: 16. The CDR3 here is CASGPELGTGWLGNQPQHF. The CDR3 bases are TGTGCTAGTGGTCCAGAACTGGGGACAGGGTGGTTGGGCAATCAGCCCCAGCATTTT.

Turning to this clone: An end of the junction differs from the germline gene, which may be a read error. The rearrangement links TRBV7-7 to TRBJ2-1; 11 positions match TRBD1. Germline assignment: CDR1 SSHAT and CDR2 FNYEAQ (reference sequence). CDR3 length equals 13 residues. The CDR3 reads CASSRDRGSEQFF. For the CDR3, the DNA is TGTGCTAGCAGCCGGGACAGGGGGAGTGAGCAGTTCTTC.

The CDR3: CASRLTGWESSYNSPLHF. The CDR3 DNA is TGTGCAAGTCGCTTAACAGGGTGGGAAAGCTCCTATAATTCACCCCTCCACTTT. The rearrangement links TRBV12-2 to TRBJ1-6; the table names TRBD1, a call not compared with the DNA. TRBV12-2 is labeled a pseudogene. The CDR3 consists of 18 residues.

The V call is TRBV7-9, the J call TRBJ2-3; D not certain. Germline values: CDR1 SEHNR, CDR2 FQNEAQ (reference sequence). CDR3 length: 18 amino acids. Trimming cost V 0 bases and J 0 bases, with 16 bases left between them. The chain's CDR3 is CASSLAGTRDSSTDTQYF. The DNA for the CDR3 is TGTGCCAGCAGCTTAGCGGGCACAAGAGATTCTAGCACAGATACGCAGTATTTT.

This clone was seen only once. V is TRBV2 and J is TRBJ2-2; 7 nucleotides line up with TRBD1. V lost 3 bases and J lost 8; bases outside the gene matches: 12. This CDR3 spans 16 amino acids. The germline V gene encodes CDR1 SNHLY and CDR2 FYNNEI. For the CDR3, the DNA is TGTGCCAGCAGTGAGACGACCACAGGGGATTGGGGGGAGCTGTTTTTT. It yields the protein CASSETTTGDWGELFF. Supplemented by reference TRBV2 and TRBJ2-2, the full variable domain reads EPEVTQTPSHQVTQMGQEVILRCVPISNHLYFYWYRQILGQKVEFLVSFYNNEISEKSEIFDDQFSVERPDGSNFTLKIRSTKLEDSAMYFCASSETTTGDWGELFFGEGSRLTVL.

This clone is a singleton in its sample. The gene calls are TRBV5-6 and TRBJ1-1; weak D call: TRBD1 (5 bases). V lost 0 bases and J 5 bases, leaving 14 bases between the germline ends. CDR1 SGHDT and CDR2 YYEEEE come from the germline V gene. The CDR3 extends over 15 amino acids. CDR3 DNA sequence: TGTGCCAGCAGCTTGGGTCAGGGTCTGTGGACTGAAGCTTTCTTT. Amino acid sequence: CASSLGQGLWTEAFF.